Shown below are 9 T cell receptor beta chains from a single sample sequenced in a study of blood T cells in healthy people across ages. Sample-barcoded 5' priming and a J-beta primer mix drove a second PCR of about 6 to 12 cycles. TCRdb passed the 5' RACE reads through MiXCR, listing each CDR3 protein once. The data contain 1.5 million to 1.8 million distinct CDR3 sequences, roughly two fifths of them singletons. The specimen sequenced was blood. The receptors shown here come from a woman between 18 and 29 years old in good health.

The V call is TRBV9, the J call TRBJ2-5; 7 nucleotides line up with TRBD2. The tail of the sequence fits TRBJ2-7 better, so the J call may be wrong. Per germline, CDR1 SGDLS and CDR2 YYNGEE. The CDR3 covers 14 residues. The chain's CDR3 is CASSTSAAPYEQYF. CDR3 in DNA: TGTGCCAGCAGCACTAGCGCAGCTCCCTACGAGCAGTACTTC.

V and J are TRBV28 and TRBJ1-2, with D unresolved. Trimming shortened V by 3 bases and J by 4 bases, and 6 bases separated the two germline ends. The CDR3 covers 12 residues. Germline V gives CDR1 MDHEN, CDR2 SYDVKM. For the CDR3, the DNA is TGTGCCAGCAGTTTCGTAGTCTATGGCTACACCTTC. Protein: CASSFVVYGYTF.

This clonotype was counted only a few times. CDR3: CASSYEESLNTEAFF. For the CDR3, the DNA is TGTGCCAGCAGTTACGAGGAATCCTTGAACACTGAAGCTTTCTTT. The chain uses TRBV6-6 and TRBJ1-1; no reliable D call. Germline loops: CDR1 MNHNY, CDR2 SVGAGI (reference sequence). The CDR3 consists of 15 residues. The V gene lost 2 bases and the J gene lost 0 bases, with 10 bases spanning the gap.

This clonotype was found a few times. This chain connects TRBV20-1 to TRBJ2-7, with 13 nucleotides matching TRBD2. The V segment lost 6 bases and the J segment 7 bases; nucleotides outside the gene matches: 15. This CDR3 has 16 amino acids. Germline CDR1 is DFQATT and CDR2 is SNEGSKA (reference sequence). The CDR3 sequence is CSAIRLAGGYYNEQYF. CDR3 in DNA: TGCAGTGCCATCCGACTAGCGGGGGGATACTACAATGAGCAGTACTTC.

J is TRBJ2-3 and V is TRBV6-5; 13 nucleotides agree with TRBD2. CDR1 is MNHEY and CDR2 is SVGAGI in the germline V gene. CDR3 length equals 16 residues. V dropped 4 bases and J dropped 6; count of bases not matched to a gene: 7. CDR3 in DNA: TGTGCCAGCAGTTCCGGACTAGCGGGGGCCCTGGATACGCAGTATTTT. Translated, it gives CASSSGLAGALDTQYF.

The CDR3 loop is CSVLQGAENTEAFF. The DNA for the CDR3 is TGCAGCGTACTACAGGGGGCGGAGAACACTGAAGCTTTCTTT. The rearrangement links TRBV29-1 to TRBJ1-1; 9 nucleotides line up with TRBD1. The CDR3 spans 14 residues. Trimming cost V 6 bases and J 1 base; bases outside gene matches: 6. Germline CDR1 is SQVTM and CDR2 is ANQGSEA.

About this clonotype: Germline is not matched at one junction end, which may reflect a read error. This sequence joins TRBV10-2 and TRBJ1-2; possible D gene TRBD1, 5 bases. This CDR3 comprises 15 residues. Germline CDR1 WSHSY, CDR2 SAAADI. The CDR3 region is CASSESAGSGYGHTF. In DNA form, the CDR3 reads TGCGCCAGCAGTGAGTCAGCAGGGTCGGGGTATGGCCACACCTTC.

About this clonotype: A much larger clone sits a single nucleotide away, making a read error possible. The chain carries TRBV10-3 and TRBJ2-5, with TRBD2 as a possible D gene (5 bases). The CDR3 runs to 14 residues. CDR1 is ENHRY, CDR2 SYGVKD, per germline. The CDR3 DNA sequence: TGTGCCACCAGTGAGTCTGGAGGCCAGGAGACCCAGTACTTC. Protein product: CATSESGGQETQYF.

This clonotype showed up just a few times. The CDR3 loop is CASSFGWTTEAFF. The CDR3, as DNA: TGCGCCAGCAGCTTCGGGTGGACCACTGAAGCTTTCTTT. The chain joins TRBV5-1 to TRBJ1-1; D not certain. Trimming took off 2 bases at V and 4 bases at J, with 9 bases between the two ends. Per germline, CDR1 SGHRS and CDR2 YFSETQ. The CDR3 sequence is 13 residues long.